The clone carrying this T cell receptor (beta chain) was recorded at least ten times. What it binds is unknown. This entry comes from a study of breast tumors, draining lymph nodes, adjacent tissues. Study-level results: Tumors had less TCR diversity than lymph nodes, more than nontumor tissue.

Samples came from axillary lymph nodes draining the breast cancer. TCRdb re-analysed the multiplex PCR reads in MiXCR, keeping a single row per CDR3 protein. There are roughly 130,000 distinct CDR3 sequences in the sample; approximately 20% occur only once, and roughly 4% lies in the top ten. The sequence derives from a female donor with breast cancer. Some clones in this sample may be carry-over from other donors' samples. The sequencing sample was made of axillary lymph node tissue.

CDR3 bases: TGTGCCAGCAGCTCCGACGCGCTAGAGACCCAGTACTTC. Translated: CASSSDALETQYF. This chain connects TRBV7-2 to TRBJ2-5; unclear D gene. V was pared by 4 bases and J by 4 bases, with 10 bases between. CDR1 SGHTA and CDR2 FQGNSA come from the germline V gene. CDR3 length: 13 residues.